These 8 T cell receptor beta chains came from one sample sequenced in a study of brain T cells in children with intractable seizures. Only in-frame clones appear in the TCRdb table, and some are missing; sequencing was by immunoSEQ multiplex PCR. This table has 110,000 or so clones, 94% appearing once. This specimen was peripheral blood, taken at surgery. Receptors originate from a boy younger than two with hemimegalencephaly and intractable seizures.

V is TRBV27 and J is TRBJ2-3; D call uncertain. V gave up 10 bases and J gave up 1 base, with 9 bases separating them. The CDR3 runs 12 residues. CDR1 MNHEY and CDR2 SMNVEV come from the germline V gene (reference sequence). The CDR3 sequence: CATRTGTDTQYF. As DNA, the CDR3 is TGTGCCACCCGGACGGGCACAGATACGCAGTATTTT.

CDR3 protein: CASSLGPPGEQFF. In DNA, the CDR3 is TGCGCCAGCAGCTTGGGCCCCCCCGGTGAGCAGTTCTTC. This rearrangement joins TRBV5-1 to TRBJ2-1, with D uncertain. V gave up 0 bases and J gave up 9 bases, with 10 bases separating them. Per germline, CDR1 SGHRS and CDR2 YFSETQ. CDR3 length equals 13 residues.

The rearrangement uses TRBV27 and TRBJ1-5, with 7 bases identical to TRBD1. The CDR3 runs 14 residues. The ends lost 6 bases at V and 6 bases at J; junction bases unmatched: 8. Germline CDR1 MNHEY, CDR2 SMNVEV (reference sequence). The CDR3 nucleotides read TGTGCCAGCAGCCTGACAGGGTCCGGTCAGCCCCAGCATTTT. It specifies CASSLTGSGQPQHF.

V gene TRBV27 combines with J gene TRBJ2-1, with no clear D. In germline, CDR1 is MNHEY, CDR2 SMNVEV (reference sequence). The CDR3 is 14 amino acids. Deletions cut 3 bases from V and 7 bases from J, with 13 bases between. CDR3 DNA sequence: TGTGCCAGCAGTTTGCCAGGAAGTAGAAATGAGCAGTTCTTC. Protein sequence: CASSLPGSRNEQFF.

This chain uses TRBV28 with TRBJ1-1, with D possibly being TRBD1 (6 bases). There are 13 residues in the CDR3. Per germline, CDR1 MDHEN and CDR2 SYDVKM. V dropped 11 bases and J dropped 5 bases, with 18 bases sitting between them. Here the CDR3 reads CAGGGQGKTEAFF. CDR3 coding DNA: TGTGCCGGAGGGGGGCAGGGTAAGACTGAAGCTTTCTTT.

V is TRBV2 and J is TRBJ1-1; a possible D gene is TRBD1 (5 bases). CDR3 size: 14 residues. The V end lost 6 bases, the J end lost 11 bases, and 22 bases lay between the germline ends. Germline-derived CDR1 and CDR2 are SNHLY and FYNNEI. CDR3 protein: CASSLRDDPSGAFF. Written as DNA, the CDR3 is TGTGCCAGCAGCCTCCGGGACGACCCTTCCGGGGCTTTCTTT. Supplemented by reference TRBV2 and TRBJ1-1, the full variable domain reads EPEVTQTPSHQVTQMGQEVILRCVPISNHLYFYWYRQILGQKVEFLVSFYNNEISEKSEIFDDQFSVERPDGSNFTLKIRSTKLEDSAMYFCASSLRDDPSGAFFGQGTRLTVV.

By frequency in the sample, this clone is large. Different DNA sequences within this sample yield the same CDR3. J is TRBJ2-7 and V is TRBV7-2; 13 positions agree with TRBD2. V lost 1 base, J lost 3 bases, and 0 bases stayed unmatched. CDR3 length: 15 residues. In germline, CDR1 is SGHTA, CDR2 FQGNSA. The CDR3, as DNA: TGTGCCAGCAGCTTAGGGACTAGCGGGAGCTACGAGCAGTACTTC. Translated, it gives CASSLGTSGSYEQYF.

V gene TRBV5-1 combines with J gene TRBJ1-1, with 9 bases fitting TRBD1. This CDR3 comprises 14 residues. CDR1 and CDR2 (germline): SGHRS, YFSETQ. The ends lost 4 bases at V and 0 bases at J; junction bases unmatched: 1. The CDR3 protein is CASSRDRVNTEAFF. DNA for the CDR3: TGCGCCAGCAGCCGGGACAGGGTGAACACTGAAGCTTTCTTT.